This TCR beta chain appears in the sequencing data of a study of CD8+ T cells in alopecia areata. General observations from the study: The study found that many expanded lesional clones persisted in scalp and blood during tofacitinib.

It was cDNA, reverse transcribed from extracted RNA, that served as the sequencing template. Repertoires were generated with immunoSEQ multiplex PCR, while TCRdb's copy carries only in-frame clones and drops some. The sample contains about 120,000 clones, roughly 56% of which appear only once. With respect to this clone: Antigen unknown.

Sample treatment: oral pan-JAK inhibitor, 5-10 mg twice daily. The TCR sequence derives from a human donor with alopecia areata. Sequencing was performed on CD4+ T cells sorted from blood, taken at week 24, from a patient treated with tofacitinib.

DNA of the CDR3: TGCAGCGTTGAGGGGCCCTTTCTCGGAGAGGCAGCTTTCTTT. Translated: CSVEGPFLGEAAFF. The rearrangement links TRBV29-1 to TRBJ1-1, with D possibly matching TRBD1 (5 bases). The CDR3 runs 14 residues. V dropped 3 bases and J dropped 10 bases, with 21 bases sitting between them. The germline CDR1 and CDR2 sequences are SQVTM and ANQGSEA.